These 25 T cell receptor beta chains originate from one sample sequenced in a study of blood T cell repertoires in COVID-19. Assay: immunoSEQ multiplex PCR; the TCRdb copy retains only in-frame clones and omits some. The table includes roughly 150,000 clones, 88% detected once. The sequencing input was peripheral blood. The receptors come from a woman in her seventies with acute or convalescent COVID-19.

The chain employs TRBV7-9 and TRBJ1-2; perhaps TRBD1 as D (6 bases). The V gene lost 5 bases and the J gene lost 2 bases, with 12 bases spanning the gap. Germline-derived CDR1 and CDR2 are SEHNR and FQNEAQ (reference sequence). The CDR3 contains 14 residues. The CDR3 reads CASSPQGKNYGYTF. The DNA for the CDR3 is TGTGCCAGCAGCCCCCAGGGGAAAAACTATGGCTACACCTTC.

The rearrangement joins TRBV9 to TRBJ2-1, with D possibly being TRBD1 (5 bases). The V end lost 1 base, the J end lost 9 bases, and 17 bases lay between the germline ends. The CDR3 has 15 residues. Germline CDR1 and CDR2: SGDLS and YYNGEE. The CDR3 region is CASSVSPEKDTEQFF. CDR3 nucleotides: TGTGCCAGCAGCGTATCGCCGGAAAAGGACACTGAGCAGTTCTTC.

The chain has TRBV28 and TRBJ1-2; D unresolved. Trimming took 4 bases from V and 8 from J, leaving 11 bases between them. Germline CDR1 and CDR2: MDHEN and SYDVKM. The CDR3 is 12 residues long. CDR3 DNA sequence: TGTGCCAGCAGTTCGGGAGCAAGCGGCTACACCTTC. Its translation: CASSSGASGYTF.

This chain joins TRBV4-3 and TRBJ1-1, with D unclear. The CDR3 sequence is 13 residues long. Germline V gives CDR1 LGHNA, CDR2 YSLEER. The V end lost 0 bases, the J end lost 5 bases, and 7 bases lay between the germline ends. CDR3 in DNA: TGCGCCAGCAGCCAAGAGCCGAGGACTGAAGCTTTCTTT. Residues: CASSQEPRTEAFF.

The rearrangement uses TRBV7-2 and TRBJ2-7; 8 bases are shared with TRBD1. The J segment lost 2 bases and the V segment lost 1 base, leaving 1 base of the junction unmatched. This CDR3 is built from 14 residues. Germline V CDR1 and CDR2: SGHTA, FQGNSA. CDR3 bases: TGTGCCAGCAGCTTAGGGGGACAGGCCTACGAGCAGTACTTC. Protein product: CASSLGGQAYEQYF.

This rearrangement joins TRBV27 to TRBJ2-1; D perhaps matches TRBD2 (5 bases). This CDR3 contains 17 residues. Per germline, CDR1 MNHEY and CDR2 SMNVEV (reference sequence). The V end lost 6 bases, the J end lost 4 bases, and 22 bases lay between the germline ends. The CDR3 here is CASSSTRFTILYNEQFF. DNA of the CDR3: TGTGCCAGCAGCTCAACTAGATTCACAATATTGTACAATGAGCAGTTCTTC.

This sequence joins TRBV19 and TRBJ1-6; 8 positions match TRBD1. Germline V gene lookup returns CDR1 LNHDA and CDR2 SQIVND (reference sequence). The CDR3 runs 16 residues. V lost 0 bases to trimming and J lost 8 bases; unmatched junction nucleotides: 6. Here the CDR3 reads CASSIDLRGPYSPLHF. The CDR3 bases are TGTGCCAGTAGTATAGATCTCAGGGGGCCCTATTCACCCCTCCACTTT. The whole variable domain, filled in from reference TRBV19 and TRBJ1-6, reads DGGITQSPKYLFRKEGQNVTLSCEQNLNHDAMYWYRQDPGQGLRLIYYSQIVNDFQKGDIAEGYSVSREKKESFPLTVTSAQKNPTAFYLCASSIDLRGPYSPLHFGNGTRLTVT.

The rearrangement uses TRBV10-3 and TRBJ1-2; tentatively, D is TRBD1 (6 bases). The CDR3 totals 12 residues. Between the trimmed V and J ends, which lost 6 bases and 2 bases, there was a span of 7 bases. Germline V gene data show CDR1 as ENHRY and CDR2 as SYGVKD. This CDR3 is CAISTGNYGYTF. The CDR3 DNA reads as TGTGCCATCAGCACAGGGAACTATGGCTACACCTTC.

This chain joins TRBV7-2 and TRBJ2-6; possible D gene TRBD1, 6 bases. CDR1 SGHTA and CDR2 FQGNSA come from the germline V gene. The CDR3 has 15 residues. With 4 bases removed from V and 3 bases from J, the gap between germline ends came to 10 bases. This CDR3 is CASSYRVRGANVLTF. In nucleotides, the CDR3 is TGTGCCAGCAGCTACAGGGTACGTGGGGCCAACGTCCTGACTTTC.

V and J are TRBV5-1 and TRBJ2-3, with a possible D match to TRBD1 (6 bases). V lost 5 bases to trimming and J lost 6 bases, with 16 bases between them. The CDR3 has 14 amino acids. Germline CDR1 is SGHRS and CDR2 is YFSETQ. The CDR3: CASRGQSGFDTQYF. The CDR3 DNA is TGCGCCAGCAGAGGACAGTCGGGGTTTGATACGCAGTATTTT.

J is TRBJ2-1 and V is TRBV30; D is perhaps TRBD1 (5 bases). There are 15 residues in the CDR3. The germline CDR1 and CDR2 sequences are GTSNPN and SVGIG (reference sequence). V was clipped by 4 bases and J by 4 bases, with 17 bases between them. The CDR3 is CAWTFWTSLYNEQFF. Here the CDR3 DNA reads TGTGCCTGGACCTTTTGGACATCCCTATACAATGAGCAGTTCTTC. The whole variable domain, filled in from reference TRBV30 and TRBJ2-1, reads SQTIHQWPATLVQPVGSPLSLECTVEGTSNPNLYWYRQAAGRGLQLLFYSVGIGQISSEVPQNLSASRPQDRQFILSSKKLLLSDSGFYLCAWTFWTSLYNEQFFGPGTRLTVL.

This sequence joins TRBV7-2 and TRBJ1-5; TRBD1 matches at 9 bases. The CDR3 covers 17 residues. J gave up 6 bases and V 2 bases, and 11 bases lay outside the gene matches. From germline, CDR1 is SGHTA and CDR2 FQGNSA. CDR3 DNA: TGTGCCAGCAGCTTAATTTTCACAGGGGGCGCGGGTCAGCCCCAGCATTTT. Translation: CASSLIFTGGAGQPQHF.

This rearrangement joins TRBV27 to TRBJ2-7; tentatively, D is TRBD2 (6 bases). Trimming stripped 7 bases from V and 2 bases from J, with 12 bases between. Germline V gene lookup returns CDR1 MNHEY and CDR2 SMNVEV (reference sequence). The CDR3 loop spans 13 amino acids. The CDR3 here is CASKAGRPYEQYF. CDR3 coding DNA: TGTGCCAGCAAGGCGGGACGGCCCTACGAGCAGTACTTC.

The count of this clone is one. The chain recombines TRBV19 with TRBJ1-5; D gene uncertain. Germline V gene data show CDR1 as LNHDA and CDR2 as SQIVND (reference sequence). The V end was cut by 4 bases, the J end by 4 bases, with 11 bases between. CDR3 length equals 14 residues. CDR3 nucleotide sequence: TGTGCCAGTAGTACCCGAGGGCAGAATCAGCCCCAGCATTTT. Translation gives CASSTRGQNQPQHF.

V gene TRBV6-5 combines with J gene TRBJ1-6, with 7 bases fitting TRBD1. Unmatched junction bases numbered 4, after V lost 8 bases and J lost 6 bases. The germline V gene has CDR1 MNHEY and CDR2 SVGAGI. The CDR3 runs 13 residues. CDR3 loop: CASCRDSNSPLHF. The CDR3 nucleotides read TGTGCCAGCTGCCGGGACAGTAATTCACCCCTCCACTTT.

This chain uses TRBV4-3 with TRBJ2-1, with D possibly matching TRBD2 (5 bases). The germline gives CDR1 LGHNA, CDR2 YSLEER. Between the trimmed V and J ends, which lost 1 base and 1 base, there was a span of 11 bases. This CDR3 has 16 residues. CDR3: CASSQAVRGSYNEQFF. DNA for the CDR3: TGCGCCAGCAGCCAAGCGGTTCGGGGTTCCTACAATGAGCAGTTCTTC.

The chain couples TRBV5-1 to TRBJ2-1, with 10 positions matching TRBD1. CDR1 and CDR2 from the germline V gene are SGHRS and YFSETQ. The CDR3 has 14 residues. V gave up 4 bases and J gave up 6 bases; unmatched junction bases: 4. The CDR3 nucleotides are TGCGCCAGCAGCCAGGACAGGGGGTCCAATGAGCAGTTCTTC. Translating it yields CASSQDRGSNEQFF.

J is TRBJ1-2 and V is TRBV7-2; 8 bases map to TRBD1. Germline CDR1 is SGHTA and CDR2 is FQGNSA. The CDR3 totals 15 residues. The V and J ends lost 3 bases and 2 bases, in that order; junction bases with no gene match: 5. CDR3 protein: CASSFGTGTNYGYTF. CDR3 DNA sequence: TGTGCCAGCAGCTTCGGGACAGGCACCAACTATGGCTACACCTTC.

In DNA form, the CDR3 reads TGTGCCAGCTCACCAGGCAGGGAAGCAGCCAAAAACATTCAGTACTTC. This codes for CASSPGREAAKNIQYF. This rearrangement joins TRBV18 to TRBJ2-4, with D perhaps TRBD1 (5 bases). CDR3 length: 16 amino acids. Trimming removed 2 bases from V and 0 bases from J, with 11 bases in between. CDR1 is KGHSH and CDR2 is LQKENI in the germline V gene.

This chain links TRBV4-1 with TRBJ1-5; D ambiguous. The CDR3 has 13 residues. V lost 0 bases, J lost 7 bases, and 7 bases lay in between. Per germline, CDR1 MGHRA and CDR2 YSYEKL. CDR3 sequence reads: CASSQDVRQPQHF. The DNA of the CDR3 is TGCGCCAGCAGCCAAGATGTCCGGCAGCCCCAGCATTTT.

The rearrangement joins TRBV15 to TRBJ1-4; tentatively, D is TRBD1 (6 bases). The CDR3 extends over 15 amino acids. Trimming pared 1 base from V and 7 bases from J, leaving 13 bases between. Germline CDR1 reads LNHNV; CDR2 reads YYDKDF (reference sequence). The DNA of the CDR3 is TGTGCCACCAGCAGAGGGCAGGGGTTGGGTGAAAAACTGTTTTTT. This codes for CATSRGQGLGEKLFF.

CDR3 sequence: CASRQGFNQPQHF. CDR3 coding DNA: TGTGCCAGCAGACAGGGGTTTAATCAGCCCCAGCATTTT. This rearrangement joins TRBV6-5 to TRBJ1-5; 7 bases align to TRBD1. Trimming removed 6 bases from V and 4 bases from J; junction bases left unmatched: 3. Germline CDR1 MNHEY, CDR2 SVGAGI. The CDR3 totals 13 residues.

This chain uses TRBV2 with TRBJ1-6, with TRBD1 as a possible D gene (6 bases). Trimming pared 1 base from V and 14 bases from J, leaving 15 bases between. CDR3 length equals 14 residues. The germline CDR1 and CDR2 sequences are SNHLY and FYNNEI. Here the CDR3 DNA reads TGTGCCAGCAGTGAAGGGACAGCCACCCGATCCCTCCACTTT. This sequence encodes CASSEGTATRSLHF. The full variable domain, with the rest looked up from reference TRBV2 and TRBJ1-6, is EPEVTQTPSHQVTQMGQEVILRCVPISNHLYFYWYRQILGQKVEFLVSFYNNEISEKSEIFDDQFSVERPDGSNFTLKIRSTKLEDSAMYFCASSEGTATRSLHFGNGTRLTVT.

This chain uses TRBV28 with TRBJ1-6; tentative D call: TRBD1 (5 bases). V gave up 7 bases and J gave up 0 bases, with 13 bases separating them. Looked up from germline, CDR1 is MDHEN and CDR2 is SYDVKM. The CDR3 has 16 residues. CDR3 in DNA: TGTGCCAGCATATCGGGGGGTGACTCCTATAATTCACCCCTCCACTTT. It translates to CASISGGDSYNSPLHF.

This clone was counted only a few times. The gene calls are TRBV5-6 and TRBJ1-3, with D hard to call. CDR1 and CDR2 (germline): SGHDT, YYEEEE. V was cut by 2 bases and J by 1 base, with 13 bases left in between. This CDR3 comprises 16 residues. The CDR3 loop reads CASSFRGLESGNTIYF. The CDR3 coding sequence is TGTGCCAGCAGCTTTCGGGGATTGGAGTCTGGAAACACCATATATTTT.